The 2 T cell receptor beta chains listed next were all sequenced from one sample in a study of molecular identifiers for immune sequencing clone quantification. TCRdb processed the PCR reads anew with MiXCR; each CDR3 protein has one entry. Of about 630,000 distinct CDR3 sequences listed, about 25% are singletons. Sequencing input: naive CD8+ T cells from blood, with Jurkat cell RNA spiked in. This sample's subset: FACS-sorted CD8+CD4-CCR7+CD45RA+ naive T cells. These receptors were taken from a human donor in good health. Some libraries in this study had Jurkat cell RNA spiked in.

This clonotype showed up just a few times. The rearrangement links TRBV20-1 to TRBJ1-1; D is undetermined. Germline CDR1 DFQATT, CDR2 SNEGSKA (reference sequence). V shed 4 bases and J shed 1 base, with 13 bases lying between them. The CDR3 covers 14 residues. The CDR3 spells CSATPRQKNTEAFF. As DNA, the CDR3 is TGCAGTGCTACCCCGAGGCAGAAGAACACTGAAGCTTTCTTT.

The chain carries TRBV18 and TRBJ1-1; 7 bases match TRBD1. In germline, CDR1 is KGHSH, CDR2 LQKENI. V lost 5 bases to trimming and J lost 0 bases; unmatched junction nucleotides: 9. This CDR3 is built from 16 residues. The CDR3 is CASSDTGDPLNTEAFF. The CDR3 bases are TGTGCCAGCTCAGACACAGGGGACCCCCTGAACACTGAAGCTTTCTTT.